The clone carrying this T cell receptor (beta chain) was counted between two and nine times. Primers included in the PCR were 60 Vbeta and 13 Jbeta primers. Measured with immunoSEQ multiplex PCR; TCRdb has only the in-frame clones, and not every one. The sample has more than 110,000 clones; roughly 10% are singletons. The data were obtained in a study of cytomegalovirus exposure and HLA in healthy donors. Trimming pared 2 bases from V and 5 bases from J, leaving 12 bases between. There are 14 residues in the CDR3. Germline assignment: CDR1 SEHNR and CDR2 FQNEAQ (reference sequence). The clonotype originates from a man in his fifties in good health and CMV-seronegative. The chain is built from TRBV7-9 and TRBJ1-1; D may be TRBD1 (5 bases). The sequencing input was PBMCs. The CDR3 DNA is TGTGCCAGCAGCTTAAGTGGGGGGGGGACTGAAGCTTTCTTT. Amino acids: CASSLSGGGTEAFF.